This T cell receptor beta chain was sequenced in a study of technical replicates of blood from four donors. CDR1 is SGHNT and CDR2 is YENEEA in the germline V gene. The CDR3 spans 11 residues. Trimming stripped 4 bases from V and 5 bases from J, with 5 bases between. Libraries were prepared by immunoSEQ multiplex PCR; TCRdb keeps only in-frame clonotypes and omits some of them. The table includes under 100,000 clones, roughly 93% detected once. The sequenced material came from T cells isolated from PBMCs. J is TRBJ1-2 and V is TRBV11-3; D gene uncertain. This TCR came from a human donor in good health. Here the CDR3 DNA reads TGTGCCAGCAGCTCATCATATGGCTACACCTTC. Translated, it gives CASSSSYGYTF. The variable domain in full, with the rest retrieved from reference TRBV11-3 and TRBJ1-2, is EAGVVQSPRYKIIEKKQPVAFWCNPISGHNTLYWYLQNLGQGPELLIRYENEEAVDDSQLPKDRFSAERLKGVDSTLKIQPAELGDSAVYLCASSSSYGYTFGSGTRLTVV.